This T cell receptor beta chain originates from a study of T-cell reconstitution after alpha-beta-depleted transplantation in children. Points from the study as a whole: As was reported, about two months after transplant, alpha-beta T cells came from several hundred expanded graft clones. Fresh T-cell production supplied most of the T-cell counts and diversity seen one year after transplant. For some patients, TCRbeta diversity was high at day 60 because of recipient T cells and thymic progenitors that survived.

This clonotype has at least ten counts. The antigen is unknown. Using unique molecular identifiers, the investigators prepared the TCRbeta library. Each CDR3 protein gets one entry after TCRdb re-called the PCR reads with MiXCR. Counted here are fewer than 550,000 distinct CDR3 sequences, approximately 10% occurring once; the ten biggest clones make up 14%. Germline CDR1 is SGDLS and CDR2 is YYNGEE. Deletions cut 4 bases from V and 1 base from J, with 16 bases between. CDR3 size: 16 residues. The TCR comes from a female patient between 2 and 15 years old who had a stem cell transplant for aplastic anemia, so the T cells may come from the graft donor. The V gene is TRBV9, the J gene TRBJ2-3; no firm D call. Sequences were derived from PBMCs, mostly from graft donor cells, sampled 180 days after TCRalphabeta/CD19-depleted stem cell transplant. The CDR3 nucleotides read TGTGCCAGCAGCCCCGCGCCGTCCTCTGGCACAGATACGCAGTATTTT. Its protein product is CASSPAPSSGTDTQYF.